The 17 T cell receptor beta chains below come from one sample, sequenced in a study of T-cell memory formation after mild COVID-19. TCRdb recomputed calls from the 5' RACE reads with MiXCR, one row per CDR3 protein. The table records about 260,000 distinct CDR3 sequences, less than 9.5% of them present only once. Sequencing input: PBMCs or a T cell subset sorted from them (not recorded which). Receptors were obtained from a man aged 18 to 35 who had mild COVID-19 (a few samples of this study predate the infection). Cell type and time point are not known.

This clonotype was observed many times. This chain uses TRBV7-2 with TRBJ2-7; 8 nucleotides match TRBD1. Germline V gene sequence: CDR1 SGHTA, CDR2 FQGNSA. The length of the CDR3 is 14 residues. Trimming took 5 bases from V and 7 from J; bases not matched to a gene: 10. The CDR3 is CASSLRQGTGEQYF. In DNA form, the CDR3 reads TGTGCCAGCAGCCTAAGACAGGGGACGGGGGAGCAGTACTTC.

The chain employs TRBV24-1 and TRBJ2-3, with 9 bases matching TRBD1. Trimming at V came to 4 bases and at J to 3 bases, leaving 4 bases not matched to a gene. The CDR3 is 15 amino acids. Looked up from germline, CDR1 is KGHDR and CDR2 is SFDVKD. In DNA, the CDR3 is TGTGCCACCAGTGACCCCGGACAGGGGACAGATACGCAGTATTTT. It codes for CATSDPGQGTDTQYF.

The chain employs TRBV7-6 and TRBJ2-1, with D unclear. CDR1 is SGHVS and CDR2 is FNYEAQ in the germline V gene. Trimming removed 4 bases at V and 5 bases at J, with 6 bases between. The CDR3 runs to 12 residues. CDR3 DNA: TGTGCCAGCAGCTCCCGTAACAATGAGCAGTTCTTC. Translated, it gives CASSSRNNEQFF.

This clonotype showed up just a few times. The genes are TRBV12-3 or TRBV12-4 and TRBJ1-1; D gene ambiguous. There are 14 residues in the CDR3. Deletions cut 3 bases from V and 0 bases from J, with 8 bases between. Here the CDR3 reads CASSFGRLNTEAFF. The CDR3 DNA follows: TGTGCCAGCAGTTTCGGCAGGCTGAACACTGAAGCTTTCTTT.

V gene TRBV19 combines with J gene TRBJ2-2; D is uncertain. V lost 3 bases, J lost 4 bases, and 0 bases lay in between. CDR1 and CDR2 (germline): LNHDA, SQIVND (reference sequence). The CDR3 is made up of 11 amino acids. In DNA form, the CDR3 reads TGTGCCAGTAGTATCACCGGGGAGCTGTTTTTT. Translation: CASSITGELFF.

The CDR3 spells CASSQQRITGMANYGYTF. As DNA, the CDR3 is TGTGCCAGCAGTCAACAGCGGATAACAGGGATGGCTAACTATGGCTACACCTTC. The chain links TRBV6-5 to TRBJ1-2; a possible D gene is TRBD1 (6 bases). CDR1 and CDR2 from the germline V gene are MNHEY and SVGAGI. There are 18 residues in the CDR3. V was clipped by 5 bases and J by 0 bases, with 22 bases between them.

This clonotype has more than one count but fewer than ten. The CDR3 nucleotides read TGTGCCAGCAGCTCCCCGGCGAGAGAGAGGACAGAAGCTTTCTTT. This sequence encodes CASSSPARERTEAFF. The chain joins TRBV5-6 to TRBJ1-1, with a weak D call TRBD1 (5 bases). Germline-derived CDR1 and CDR2 are SGHDT and YYEEEE. V was cut by 3 bases and J by 8 bases, with 20 bases left in between. CDR3 length equals 15 residues.

The sample holds a few counts of this clonotype. This chain connects TRBV5-5 to TRBJ1-4; D gene unclear. There are 15 residues in the CDR3. Germline V CDR1 and CDR2: SGHKS, YYEKEE (reference sequence). V was pared by 0 bases and J by 6 bases, with 12 bases between. The DNA for the CDR3 is TGTGCCAGCAGCTTGGTCGGTATGCAGGATGAAAAACTGTTTTTT. Amino acids: CASSLVGMQDEKLFF.

This clonotype appeared a few times. Without the conserved terminal phenylalanine or tryptophan, this CDR3 likely stems from a read error. This rearrangement joins TRBV20-1 to TRBJ1-5; a possible D gene is TRBD1 (6 bases). The CDR3 runs to 14 residues. Germline-derived CDR1 and CDR2 are DFQATT and SNEGSKA (reference sequence). The CDR3 reads CSARGLQGYHPQHL. DNA for the CDR3: TGCAGTGCTAGAGGCCTACAGGGCTATCACCCCCAGCATTTG.

This clonotype was observed a few times. The V gene is TRBV20-1, the J gene TRBJ1-4; D not resolved. V was cut by 3 bases and J by 4 bases, with 6 bases left in between. The CDR3 runs 12 residues. CDR1 is DFQATT and CDR2 is SNEGSKA in the germline V gene (reference sequence). CDR3 amino acids: CSARADNEKLFF. CDR3 nucleotides: TGCAGTGCTAGGGCCGATAATGAAAAACTGTTTTTT.

The CDR3 nucleotides read TGCGCCAGCAGCCCCTGGGTGGCCAAAAACATTCAGTACTTC. It specifies CASSPWVAKNIQYF. The chain uses TRBV4-3 and TRBJ2-4; D is uncertain. In germline, CDR1 is LGHNA, CDR2 YSLEER. The CDR3 contains 14 residues. V lost 4 bases and J lost 1, with 8 bases in between.

This clonotype came up a few times. The chain is built from TRBV24-1 and TRBJ2-3; D gene ambiguous. CDR1 KGHDR and CDR2 SFDVKD come from the germline V gene. This CDR3 spans 13 amino acids. Trimming took off 7 bases at V and 3 bases at J, with 10 bases between the two ends. The CDR3 sequence is CATSSTGTDTQYF. CDR3 in DNA: TGTGCCACCAGCTCGACTGGGACAGATACGCAGTATTTT.

CDR3 residues: CASRPRRGPYQETQYF. The DNA of the CDR3 is TGTGCCAGCAGACCCAGGCGGGGGCCGTACCAAGAGACCCAGTACTTC. The chain recombines TRBV6-2 or TRBV6-3 with TRBJ2-5; a weak D match, TRBD2 (7 bases). Deletions cut 6 bases from V and 0 bases from J, with 17 bases between. Germline V gives CDR1 MNHEY, CDR2 SVGEGT. This CDR3 contains 16 residues.

Only a few counts were recorded for this clonotype. This chain joins TRBV20-1 and TRBJ1-1; 12 nucleotides agree with TRBD1. The CDR3 length is 16 residues. CDR1 is DFQATT and CDR2 is SNEGSKA in the germline V gene (reference sequence). Trimming cost V 3 bases and J 2 bases; bases outside gene matches: 7. The CDR3 sequence is CSARGPGTGGNTEAFF. The CDR3 region has the DNA TGCAGTGCTAGGGGGCCTGGGACAGGGGGCAACACTGAAGCTTTCTTT.

The gene calls are TRBV5-4 and TRBJ2-1; TRBD2 aligns across 11 bases. Trimming took 4 bases from V and 6 from J; bases not matched to a gene: 12. CDR3 length: 17 amino acids. Germline V lookup: CDR1 SGHNT, CDR2 YYREEE (reference sequence). The CDR3 spells CASSPEGLAVRGNEQFF. DNA of the CDR3: TGTGCCAGCAGCCCTGAGGGACTAGCGGTCCGGGGCAATGAGCAGTTCTTC.

This clonotype was counted many times. The chain combines TRBV20-1 with TRBJ2-5, with a weak D call TRBD2 (6 bases). V dropped 8 bases and J dropped 4 bases, with 20 bases sitting between them. CDR1 is DFQATT, CDR2 SNEGSKA, per germline (reference sequence). The CDR3 covers 14 residues. CDR3 nucleotide sequence: TGCAGTCCCCAGGAGGGCGCAAACCGAGAGACCCAGTACTTC. Protein: CSPQEGANRETQYF.

Details on this clonotype: One end of the junction is discordant with germline, which a read error may explain. The rearrangement links TRBV11-2 to TRBJ2-1; 8 positions agree with TRBD2. CDR3 length: 16 residues. CDR1 SGHAT and CDR2 FQNNGV come from the germline V gene. CDR3 protein: CASSLGAGASNNEQFF. The CDR3 coding sequence is TGTGCCAGCAGCTTAGGAGCGGGGGCCTCCAACAATGAGCAGTTCTTC.